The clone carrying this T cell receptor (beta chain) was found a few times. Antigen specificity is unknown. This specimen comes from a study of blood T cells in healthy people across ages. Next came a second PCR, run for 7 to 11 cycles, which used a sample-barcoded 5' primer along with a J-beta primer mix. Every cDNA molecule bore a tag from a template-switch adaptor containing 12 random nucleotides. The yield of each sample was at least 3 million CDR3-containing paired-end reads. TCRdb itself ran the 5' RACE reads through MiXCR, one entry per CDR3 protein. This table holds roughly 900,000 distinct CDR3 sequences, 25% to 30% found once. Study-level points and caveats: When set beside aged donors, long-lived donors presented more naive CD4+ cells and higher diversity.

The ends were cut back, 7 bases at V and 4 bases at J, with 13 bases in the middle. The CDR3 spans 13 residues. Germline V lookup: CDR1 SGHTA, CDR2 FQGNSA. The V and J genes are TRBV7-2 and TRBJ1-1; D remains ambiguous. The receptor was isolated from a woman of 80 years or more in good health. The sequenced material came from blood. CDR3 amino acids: CASTVGIGTEAFF. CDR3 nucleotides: TGTGCCAGCACCGTCGGTATTGGCACTGAAGCTTTCTTT.